These 18 T cell receptor beta chains originate from one sample sequenced in a study of shared clonotypes between healthy human individuals. CD45RO-negative, CCR7-selected cells formed the naive CD8 fraction, which excluded terminally differentiated effector memory CD45RA+ cells. Profiling relied on immunoSEQ multiplex PCR, and the TCRdb table lists in-frame clones only, not all of them. The sample carries just over 2,000,000 clones, less than 95% recorded once. The specimen was naive CD8+ T cells sorted from blood. The receptors here all came from a man between 18 and 29 years old in good health.

The chain links TRBV11-2 to TRBJ2-5; D might be TRBD1 or TRBD2, each matching 5 bases. Germline CDR1 is SGHAT and CDR2 is FQNNGV. This CDR3 has 14 residues. V was cut by 5 bases and J by 7 bases, with 17 bases left in between. DNA for the CDR3: TGTGCCAGCAGCATGGAAGTTGGGGACCGGACCCAGTACTTC. This sequence encodes CASSMEVGDRTQYF.

The V gene is TRBV9, the J gene TRBJ2-1, with 7 bases matching TRBD1. Per the germline V gene, CDR1 is SGDLS and CDR2 is YYNGEE. V lost 5 bases, J lost 2 bases, and 7 bases stayed unmatched. CDR3 length equals 15 residues. CDR3 loop: CASSLRDSPYNEQFF. The CDR3 DNA reads as TGTGCCAGCAGTCTCCGGGACAGTCCCTACAATGAGCAGTTCTTC.

The chain combines TRBV4-2 with TRBJ2-2, with no clear D. This CDR3 spans 16 amino acids. Per the germline V gene, CDR1 is LGHNA and CDR2 is YNFKEQ. The germline V and J ends were trimmed by 0 bases and 0 bases, with 8 bases remaining between them. The CDR3 nucleotides read TGTGCCAGCAGCCAAGAGGTGGGAACGAACACCGGGGAGCTGTTTTTT. Its translation: CASSQEVGTNTGELFF.

The rearrangement uses TRBV7-9 and TRBJ2-2, with D perhaps being TRBD1 or TRBD2 (5 bases each). Trimming took 10 bases from V and 1 from J, leaving 10 bases between them. CDR1 is SEHNR, CDR2 FQNEAQ, per germline (reference sequence). CDR3 size: 13 residues. The CDR3 DNA follows: TGTGCCATTATGAGGGGGAACACCGGGGAGCTGTTTTTT. This translates into CAIMRGNTGELFF.

The chain joins TRBV4-3 to TRBJ2-1, with TRBD1 matching over 9 bases. Germline CDR1 and CDR2: LGHNA and YSLEER. The CDR3 is 15 residues long. V dropped 0 bases and J dropped 8; count of bases not matched to a gene: 5. CDR3 in DNA: TGCGCCAGCAGCCAAGAGGGGACAGGGAACCATGAGCAGTTCTTC. This translates into CASSQEGTGNHEQFF.

This chain connects TRBV9 to TRBJ2-1; D gene ambiguous. Germline V gives CDR1 SGDLS, CDR2 YYNGEE. V gave up 0 bases and J gave up 10 bases, with 14 bases separating them. The CDR3 covers 14 residues. CDR3 bases: TGTGCCAGCAGCGTAGTTTCCAGCACAGAAGAGCAGTTCTTC. Its translation: CASSVVSSTEEQFF.

The chain links TRBV5-1 to TRBJ2-3; unclear D gene. CDR3 size: 14 residues. The V end lost 2 bases, the J end lost 0 bases, and 7 bases lay between the germline ends. CDR1 is SGHRS and CDR2 is YFSETQ in the germline V gene. The CDR3 bases are TGCGCCAGCAGCTTTTTCACTAGCACAGATACGCAGTATTTT. Protein: CASSFFTSTDTQYF.

The chain employs TRBV7-6 and TRBJ2-7; 7 nucleotides agree with TRBD2. The V gene's germline CDR1 is SGHVS and CDR2 FNYEAQ. The CDR3 covers 16 residues. J gave up 3 bases and V 4 bases, and 12 bases lay outside the gene matches. The CDR3 protein is CASSSPEGLPFYEQYF. CDR3 nucleotide sequence: TGTGCCAGCAGCTCACCCGAGGGACTACCTTTCTACGAGCAGTACTTC.

The chain has TRBV15 and TRBJ2-1; either TRBD1 or TRBD2 may fit D (5 bases each). This CDR3 has 12 residues. Trimming pared 5 bases from V and 8 bases from J, leaving 10 bases between. Germline V gene sequence: CDR1 LNHNV, CDR2 YYDKDF (reference sequence). The CDR3 DNA reads as TGTGCCACCAGCGGACTGGGGCATGAGCAGTTCTTC. It encodes CATSGLGHEQFF.

This clone was picked up one time. CDR3 sequence: CASSSTLRDNTGELFF. CDR3 nucleotides: TGTGCCAGCAGCTCAACCTTGCGGGACAACACCGGGGAGCTGTTTTTT. This sequence joins TRBV5-6 and TRBJ2-2, with D possibly being TRBD2 (6 bases). Germline CDR1 reads SGHDT; CDR2 reads YYEEEE. The CDR3 consists of 16 residues. V lost 3 bases, J lost 2 bases, and 14 bases lay in between.

This clone was detected only once. V is TRBV4-3 and J is TRBJ2-2, with 7 bases fitting TRBD2. This CDR3 contains 17 residues. CDR1 and CDR2 (germline): LGHNA, YSLEER. With V trimmed by 5 bases and J by 4 bases, 13 bases remained unmatched. CDR3 DNA: TGCGCCAGCAGCTCCTGGGTGCGGGAGACGGGCACCGGGGAGCTGTTTTTT. Its protein product is CASSSWVRETGTGELFF.

The gene calls are TRBV7-9 and TRBJ2-1, with TRBD2 matching over 9 bases. V was pared by 1 base and J by 5 bases, with 6 bases of the junction left unmatched. This CDR3 comprises 16 residues. Germline CDR1 and CDR2: SEHNR and FQNEAQ (reference sequence). CDR3 residues: CASSLGAGGVDNEQFF. In DNA form, the CDR3 reads TGTGCCAGCAGCTTAGGAGCGGGAGGAGTGGACAATGAGCAGTTCTTC.

This chain joins TRBV7-6 and TRBJ2-7; D unclear. Germline CDR1 is SGHVS and CDR2 is FNYEAQ. V was pared by 4 bases and J by 2 bases, with 15 bases between. This CDR3 is 15 amino acids long. The CDR3 here is CASSSRASRTYEQYF. Written as DNA, the CDR3 is TGTGCCAGCAGCTCCCGGGCCTCTCGGACCTACGAGCAGTACTTC.

The chain links TRBV9 to TRBJ1-2; a possible D gene is TRBD1 (6 bases). Deletions cut 4 bases from V and 5 bases from J, with 21 bases between. Germline V gene sequence: CDR1 SGDLS, CDR2 YYNGEE. The CDR3 has 16 residues. The CDR3 nucleotides are TGTGCCAGCAGCTTAGCCGGGGCAGGGGAGCGGTATGGCTACACCTTC. As protein: CASSLAGAGERYGYTF. The variable domain in full, with the rest retrieved from reference TRBV9 and TRBJ1-2, is DSGVTQTPKHLITATGQRVTLRCSPRSGDLSVYWYQQSLDQGLQFLIQYYNGEERAKGNILERFSAQQFPDLHSELNLSSLELGDSALYFCASSLAGAGERYGYTFGSGTRLTVV.

The chain combines TRBV7-2 with TRBJ2-7; tentatively, D is TRBD1 or TRBD2 (5 bases each). Germline assignment: CDR1 SGHTA and CDR2 FQGNSA. This CDR3 is 13 amino acids long. V was trimmed by 4 bases and J by 2 bases, leaving 9 bases between them. CDR3 DNA: TGTGCCAGCAGCTGGGACGGAGCCTACGAGCAGTACTTC. This gives the protein CASSWDGAYEQYF.

This rearrangement joins TRBV4-1 to TRBJ2-1; 13 bases align to TRBD2. The CDR3 has 16 amino acids. Germline lookup yields CDR1 MGHRA and CDR2 YSYEKL. The junction had 7 bases not matched to a gene; V was cut back by 3 bases and J by 8 bases. The CDR3 DNA is TGCGCCAGCAGCCATAAGACTAGCGGGGGGCCCCATGAGCAGTTCTTC. It translates to CASSHKTSGGPHEQFF.

This clone was counted a single time. In the same sample, other DNA sequences code for this CDR3. V gene TRBV6-6 combines with J gene TRBJ1-1; D ambiguous. Trimming shortened V by 2 bases and J by 5 bases, and 9 bases separated the two germline ends. Per the germline V gene, CDR1 is MNHNY and CDR2 is SVGAGI (reference sequence). This CDR3 is 13 amino acids long. CDR3 residues: CASSYPAGTEAFF. The CDR3 DNA sequence: TGTGCCAGCAGTTACCCCGCGGGGACTGAAGCTTTCTTT.

On this clone: Other DNA sequences in this specimen translate into the identical CDR3. The chain uses TRBV30 and TRBJ2-7; D remains ambiguous. CDR3 length: 11 residues. The germline V gene encodes CDR1 GTSNPN and CDR2 SVGIG (reference sequence). The V and J ends lost 2 bases and 5 bases respectively, with 7 bases between them. The DNA of the CDR3 is TGTGCCTGGAGTTCCGCGAACGAGCAGTACTTC. It specifies CAWSSANEQYF.